A single count supports the clone carrying this T cell receptor beta chain. This record comes from a study of chemoradiotherapy in HPV16-positive cancers. Whole-study context: Two HPV16-positive patients' cells yielded candidate HPV-specific clones and common motifs.

V gave up 2 bases and J gave up 4 bases; unmatched junction bases: 3. Germline loops: CDR1 MNHEY, CDR2 SMNVEV (reference sequence). The CDR3 is 14 residues long. Only in-frame clones appear in the TCRdb table, and some are missing; sequencing was by immunoSEQ multiplex PCR. The sample consists of approximately 15,000 clones, approximately 80% of them appearing once. This receptor was obtained from a human donor with HPV-associated anogenital cancer. Collection of the sample occurred from a patient who underwent chemoradiotherapy. V usage is TRBV27 and J usage is TRBJ1-1, with 8 bases identical to TRBD1. Written as DNA, the CDR3 is TGTGCCAGCAGTTTAAGAACAGGGGGCACTGAAGCTTTCTTT. It is translated as CASSLRTGGTEAFF.